This T cell receptor beta chain appears in the sequencing data of a study of blood T cell repertoires in COVID-19. Libraries were prepared by immunoSEQ multiplex PCR; TCRdb keeps only in-frame clonotypes and omits some of them. In the table there are about 340,000 clones, around 88% of which are singletons. V shed 5 bases, J shed 7 bases, and the junction held 9 bases outside the gene matches. CDR1 and CDR2 from the germline V gene are SGHNT and YENEEA. The CDR3 is made up of 15 amino acids. The rearrangement links TRBV11-3 to TRBJ1-4, with TRBD1 identical over 8 bases. Sequenced: peripheral blood. This clonotype was sampled from a man aged 25-45 years with active or convalescent COVID-19. The CDR3: CASSRSGGSREKLFF. For the CDR3, the DNA is TGTGCCAGCAGCCGTTCAGGGGGCTCCCGTGAAAAACTGTTTTTT.